The present T cell receptor beta chain was sequenced within a study of blood T cell repertoires in COVID-19 (dated by TCRdb to the early 2020s). Turning to the overall study: Samples from collaborators originated in the United States, Italy and Spain and spanned both the acute and convalescent phases of COVID-19. The sample metadata nearly always contained a de-identified subject ID, COVID-19 status, age in years and sex. The samples were drawn from two sources: the first 160 participants of the ongoing ImmuneRACE study, and 950 to 1,500 subjects contributed by 6 global collaborators. Subjects who had been exposed to COVID-19, were actively infected with it, or had recovered from it provided the deeply sampled blood TCRbeta repertoires that made up the dataset. Where available, HLA class I and class II types were obtained from metadata supplied by the sample provider rather than from assay-based typing. The repertoires were released in a freely available public database intended as a resource for research on the immune response to SARS-CoV-2. The prospective study material was composed of cDNA or gDNA derived from T cells, B-cell-depleted T cells, or PBMCs. Broader findings and caveats from the paper: The amount of clinical and demographic metadata varied by source and participant and was provided uncurated.

TCRbeta CDR3 regions were amplified from genomic DNA by means of the immunoSEQ Assay, a bias-controlled multiplex PCR. The published analysis was carried out like this. Within the assay, amplification of reference gene primers was used to estimate how many nucleated cells each sample contained. To quantify the absolute abundance of each unique TCRbeta CDR3 rearrangement, sequence reads were collapsed and filtered. For each sample, productive Simpson clonality was calculated as the square root of Simpson's diversity index across productive rearrangements. Entries here come from immuneACCESS through TCRdb and include only in-frame sequences with V and J called. Some clones fail to appear in such tables; in the studies checked, an unresolved V gene covers under half of the shortfall, and the cause of the remainder is unknown. V, J and clone size are those of that table, while D and trimming were read from the DNA. Here the sample has under 450,000 clones; about nine tenths occur a single time. The ten largest clonotypes hold roughly 0.9% of the sample.

Its CDR3 holds 10 amino acids, cysteine through phenylalanine. The kept DNA is CDR3 alone, 30 bases in frame from the first base. Sequences DFQATT (CDR1) and SNEGSKA (CDR2) are obtained from the germline V gene (reference sequence). Participants in the prospective study were enrolled through a virtual design, were aged roughly 18 to 90 years, and lived in 24 United States geographic areas. Cohort assignment in the prospective study relied on participant-reported clinical history from a screening survey and a study questionnaire. Exposed participants had been in contact, within 2 weeks of entering the study, with a person who had a PCR-confirmed or clinician-diagnosed case of COVID-19. Mobile phlebotomists in the prospective study collected whole blood, serum and a nasopharyngeal or oropharyngeal swab from every participant. Participants in the prospective study had the option to provide additional blood draws and questionnaires over a roughly 2-month period. Prospective study blood samples were shipped either frozen or at room temperature before DNA extraction.

Notes on this clone: The antigen it binds to is not known. The junction departs from germline at one end; a sequencing error may be responsible.

Sequenced sample: PBMCs or T cells enriched from blood (not recorded which). The V and J segments used are TRBV20-1 and TRBJ1-2; a tentative D call is TRBD1 (5 bases match). The source is a woman aged 40 to 50 who had been exposed to COVID-19. CDR3 loop: CSARDGAVTF. The DNA sequence reads TGCAGTGCTAGAGATGGGGCAGTCACTTTC.